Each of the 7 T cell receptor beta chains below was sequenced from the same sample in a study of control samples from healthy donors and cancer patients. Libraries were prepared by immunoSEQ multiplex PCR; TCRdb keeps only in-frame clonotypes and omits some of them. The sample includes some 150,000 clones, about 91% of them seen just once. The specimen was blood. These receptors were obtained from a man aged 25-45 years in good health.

The CDR3 DNA reads TGTGCCAGCAGTGATGGAGGGTGGGCCACTGAAGCTTTCTTT. This codes for CASSDGGWATEAFF. The V call is TRBV2, the J call TRBJ1-1, with D unclear. The CDR3 runs 14 residues. CDR1 is SNHLY, CDR2 FYNNEI, per germline. V was clipped by 3 bases and J by 4 bases, with 12 bases between them.

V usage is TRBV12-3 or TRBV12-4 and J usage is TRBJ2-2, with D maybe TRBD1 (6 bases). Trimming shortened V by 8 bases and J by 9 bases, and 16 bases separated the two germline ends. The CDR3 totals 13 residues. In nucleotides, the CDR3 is TGTGCCAGCTCCCCTACAGGGTTCAGGGAGCTGTTTTTT. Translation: CASSPTGFRELFF.

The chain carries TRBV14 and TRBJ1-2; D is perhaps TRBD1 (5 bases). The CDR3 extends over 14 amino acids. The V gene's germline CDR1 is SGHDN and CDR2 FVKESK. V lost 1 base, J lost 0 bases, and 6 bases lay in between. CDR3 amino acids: CASSQGQSNYGYTF. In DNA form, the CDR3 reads TGTGCCAGCAGCCAAGGACAGTCTAACTATGGCTACACCTTC.

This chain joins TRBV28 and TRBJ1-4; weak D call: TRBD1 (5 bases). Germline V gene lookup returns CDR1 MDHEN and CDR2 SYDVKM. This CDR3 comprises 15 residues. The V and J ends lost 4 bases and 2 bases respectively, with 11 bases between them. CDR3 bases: TGTGCCAGCAGTTCCGGGACGGGGACTAATGAAAAACTGTTTTTT. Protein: CASSSGTGTNEKLFF.

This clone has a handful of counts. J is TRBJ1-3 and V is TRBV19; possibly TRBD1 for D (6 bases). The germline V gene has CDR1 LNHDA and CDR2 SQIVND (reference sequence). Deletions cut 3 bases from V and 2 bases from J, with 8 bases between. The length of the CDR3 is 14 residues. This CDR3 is CASSMGGTGNTIYF. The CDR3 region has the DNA TGTGCCAGTAGTATGGGGGGCACTGGAAACACCATATATTTT.

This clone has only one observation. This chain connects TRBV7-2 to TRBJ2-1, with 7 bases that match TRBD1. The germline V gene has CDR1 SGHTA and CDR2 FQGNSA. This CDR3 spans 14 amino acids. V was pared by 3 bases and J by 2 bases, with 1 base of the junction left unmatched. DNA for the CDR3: TGTGCCAGCAGCTTGGACAGGACCTACAATGAGCAGTTCTTC. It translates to CASSLDRTYNEQFF.

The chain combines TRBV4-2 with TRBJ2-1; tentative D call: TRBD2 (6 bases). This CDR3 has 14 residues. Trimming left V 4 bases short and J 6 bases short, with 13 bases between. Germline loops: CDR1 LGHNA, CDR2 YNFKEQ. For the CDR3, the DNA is TGTGCCAGCAGCCCCGGGACTGGAGGCAATGAGCAGTTCTTC. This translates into CASSPGTGGNEQFF.